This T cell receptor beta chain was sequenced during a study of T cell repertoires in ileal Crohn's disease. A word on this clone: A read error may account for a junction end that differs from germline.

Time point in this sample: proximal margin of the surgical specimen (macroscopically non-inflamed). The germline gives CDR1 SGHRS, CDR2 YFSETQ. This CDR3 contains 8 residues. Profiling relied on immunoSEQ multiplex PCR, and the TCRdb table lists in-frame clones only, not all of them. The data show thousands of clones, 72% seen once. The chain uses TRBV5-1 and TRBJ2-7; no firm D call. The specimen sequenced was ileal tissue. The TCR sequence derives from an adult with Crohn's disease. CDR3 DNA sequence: TGCGCCAGCAGCATTCTCAGCTTC. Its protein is CASSILSF.